Each of the 28 T cell receptor beta chains below was sequenced from the same sample in a study of blood T cell repertoires in COVID-19 (dated by TCRdb to the early 2020s). Library method: the immunoSEQ multiplex PCR assay. TCRdb's version of the immuneACCESS table is confined to in-frame rearrangements and falls short of the full clone set. An unresolved V gene accounts for under half of the shortfall where checked; the remainder is of unknown origin. For this sample the table gives around 340,000 clones, of which more than 70% were detected only once. The leading ten clones occupy 0.85% to 1.3% of the sample. The sequencing sample was made of PBMCs or T cells enriched from blood (not recorded which). The receptors derive from a woman aged 25 to 39 who had been exposed to COVID-19.

CDR3 nucleotides: TGTGCCAGCAGCGTAGGGGGGGTAGGATCTGGAAACACCATATATTTT. This codes for CASSVGGVGSGNTIYF. The chain combines TRBV9 with TRBJ1-3, with a tentative D call TRBD1 (5 bases). Germline CDR1 is SGDLS and CDR2 is YYNGEE. V lost 0 bases and J 1 base, leaving 11 bases between the germline ends. CDR3 size: 16 residues.

The chain uses TRBV5-1 and TRBJ2-7; TRBD2 agrees at 15 bases. The CDR3 has 17 residues. Per germline, CDR1 SGHRS and CDR2 YFSETQ. Trimming removed 4 bases from V and 0 bases from J; junction bases left unmatched: 5. The CDR3 nucleotides are TGCGCCAGCAGCGGCGGGACTAGCGGGGGGCCCTCCTACGAGCAGTACTTC. Its protein product is CASSGGTSGGPSYEQYF.

V is TRBV3-1 (or the pseudogene TRBV3-2) and J is TRBJ1-6; possible D gene TRBD1, 5 bases. The germline V gene has CDR1 LGHDT and CDR2 YNNKEL (reference sequence). With 3 bases removed from V and 7 bases from J, the gap between germline ends came to 13 bases. The CDR3 totals 15 residues. The CDR3 sequence is CASSQAGPGNSPLHF. The CDR3 DNA reads TGTGCCAGCAGCCAGGCAGGGCCTGGCAATTCACCCCTCCACTTT.

The chain links TRBV12-5 to TRBJ1-2, with D possibly TRBD1 on 5 matching bases. With 1 base removed from V and 6 bases from J, the gap between germline ends came to 9 bases. The CDR3 sequence is 13 residues long. CDR1 and CDR2 from the germline V gene are LGHNT and FRNRAP. CDR3 DNA: TGTGCTAGTGGTTTGGGGGCAGGGAATGGCTACACCTTC. Translation gives CASGLGAGNGYTF.

The V and J genes are TRBV5-3 and TRBJ2-5; 8 bases agree with TRBD1. TRBV5-3 counts as an open reading frame of uncertain function. V shed 7 bases, J shed 3 bases, and the junction held 8 bases outside the gene matches. This CDR3 region has 14 residues. The CDR3: CARAPDREKETQYF. The CDR3 nucleotides read TGTGCCAGAGCTCCGGACAGGGAGAAAGAGACCCAGTACTTC.

The J gene is TRBJ2-6, the V gene TRBV9; TRBD2 agrees at 7 bases. In germline, CDR1 is SGDLS, CDR2 YYNGEE. The CDR3 totals 17 residues. V lost 4 bases and J lost 4; bases outside the gene matches: 11. The CDR3 nucleotides are TGTGCCAGCAGCCTAGTGCCTGGGAGGGACGGGGCCAACGTCCTGACTTTC. Translating it yields CASSLVPGRDGANVLTF. Full variable domain (rest looked up from reference TRBV9 and TRBJ2-6): DSGVTQTPKHLITATGQRVTLRCSPRSGDLSVYWYQQSLDQGLQFLIQYYNGEERAKGNILERFSAQQFPDLHSELNLSSLELGDSALYFCASSLVPGRDGANVLTFGAGSRLTVL.

The gene calls are TRBV29-1 and TRBJ2-3; 8 bases are shared with TRBD1. Germline V lookup: CDR1 SQVTM, CDR2 ANQGSEA. The CDR3 runs 14 residues. The J segment lost 3 bases and the V segment lost 0 bases, leaving 2 bases of the junction unmatched. The CDR3 nucleotides read TGCAGCGTTGAAGATACAGGGGGAACAGATACGCAGTATTTT. Protein sequence: CSVEDTGGTDTQYF.

This clone came up once. The chain uses TRBV19 and TRBJ1-5; D not certain. Per germline, CDR1 LNHDA and CDR2 SQIVND (reference sequence). V was cut by 1 base and J by 2 bases, with 18 bases left in between. The CDR3 extends over 18 amino acids. CDR3 in DNA: TGTGCCAGTAGTATAGTTGGGCCGGACCGGGAGCGCAATCAGCCCCAGCATTTT. Translated, it gives CASSIVGPDRERNQPQHF.

V usage is TRBV7-8 and J usage is TRBJ2-4; tentatively, D is TRBD1 (5 bases). Trimming took off 4 bases at V and 3 bases at J, with 13 bases between the two ends. The CDR3 loop spans 15 amino acids. Germline CDR1 SGHVS, CDR2 FQNEAQ. Written as DNA, the CDR3 is TGTGCCAGCAGCTCCCCGGACACCAACAAAAACATTCAGTACTTC. It encodes CASSSPDTNKNIQYF. Full variable domain (rest looked up from reference TRBV7-8 and TRBJ2-4): GAGVSQSPRYKVAKRGQDVALRCDPISGHVSLFWYQQALGQGPEFLTYFQNEAQLDKSGLPSDRFFAERPEGSVSTLKIQRTQQEDSAVYLCASSSPDTNKNIQYFGAGTRLSVL.

The chain has TRBV27 and TRBJ2-7, with 7 positions matching TRBD2. The trim removed 2 bases at V and 6 bases at J, leaving 10 bases unmatched. There are 15 residues in the CDR3. Germline loops: CDR1 MNHEY, CDR2 SMNVEV (reference sequence). CDR3 residues: CASSLKAGALFEQYF. In DNA form, the CDR3 reads TGTGCCAGCAGTTTAAAGGCGGGAGCATTGTTCGAGCAGTACTTC.

This clone was counted once. The rearrangement uses TRBV3-1 (or the pseudogene TRBV3-2) and TRBJ2-1, with 10 bases lining up with TRBD2. V shed 2 bases and J 3 bases; nucleotides not matched to a gene: 4. The germline gives CDR1 LGHDT, CDR2 YNNKEL (reference sequence). CDR3 size: 16 residues. CDR3 coding DNA: TGTGCCAGCAGCCAACGTCCTAGCGGGAGCTACAATGAGCAGTTCTTC. Translating it yields CASSQRPSGSYNEQFF.

The rearrangement links TRBV10-3 to TRBJ1-1, with D possibly TRBD1 on 6 matching bases. The CDR3 loop spans 15 amino acids. Germline V lookup: CDR1 ENHRY, CDR2 SYGVKD. The V gene lost 0 bases and the J gene lost 5 bases, with 13 bases spanning the gap. The CDR3 DNA sequence: TGTGCCATCAGTGAGTCGGCACAGGGTAGGACTGAAGCTTTCTTT. Translated: CAISESAQGRTEAFF.

The V and J genes are TRBV19 and TRBJ1-2, with 11 bases fitting TRBD1. Per germline, CDR1 LNHDA and CDR2 SQIVND (reference sequence). This CDR3 contains 14 residues. The trim removed 5 bases at V and 8 bases at J, leaving 7 bases unmatched. The CDR3 bases are TGTGCCAGTAGTGGACAGGGGGCCGAGGAGGGCTACACCTTC. This codes for CASSGQGAEEGYTF.

The gene calls are TRBV7-9 and TRBJ2-7; 9 nucleotides line up with TRBD1. The CDR3 spans 14 residues. The V gene end was trimmed by 5 bases and the J gene end by 3 bases; junction bases not matched to a gene: 5. Per germline, CDR1 SEHNR and CDR2 FQNEAQ (reference sequence). CDR3 loop: CASSARQGGYEQYF. The CDR3 DNA is TGTGCCAGCAGCGCCCGACAGGGGGGCTACGAGCAGTACTTC.

The chain carries TRBV6-5 and TRBJ1-2; D perhaps matches TRBD1 (6 bases). This CDR3 comprises 14 residues. Looked up from germline, CDR1 is MNHEY and CDR2 is SVGAGI. Deletions cut 8 bases from V and 7 bases from J, with 20 bases between. The CDR3 protein is CASGITTGLSGYTF. CDR3 DNA sequence: TGTGCCAGCGGGATTACTACAGGGTTGTCTGGCTACACCTTC.

This clone was counted only a few times. The chain links TRBV28 to TRBJ2-7, with 10 bases fitting TRBD1. Trimming took 6 bases from V and 4 from J; bases not matched to a gene: 6. Germline V gene lookup returns CDR1 MDHEN and CDR2 SYDVKM. The CDR3 spans 14 residues. The CDR3 DNA follows: TGTGCCAGCAGCCCTGGGACAGGGGTATACGAGCAGTACTTC. This sequence encodes CASSPGTGVYEQYF.

Here the CDR3 reads CSVEPAGGYNEQFF. CDR3 in DNA: TGCAGCGTTGAACCAGCAGGGGGCTACAATGAGCAGTTCTTC. V is TRBV29-1 and J is TRBJ2-1, with 7 positions matching TRBD1. V dropped 2 bases and J dropped 3; count of bases not matched to a gene: 4. The germline V gene encodes CDR1 SQVTM and CDR2 ANQGSEA. The CDR3 contains 14 residues.

The chain recombines TRBV10-2 with TRBJ2-7, with D possibly matching TRBD2 (5 bases). CDR1 and CDR2 from the germline V gene are WSHSY and SAAADI. This CDR3 is built from 12 residues. With 8 bases removed from V and 2 bases from J, the gap between germline ends came to 10 bases. CDR3 in DNA: TGCGCCAGCGATCCGGGGACCTACGAGCAGTACTTC. Protein sequence: CASDPGTYEQYF.

The rearrangement links TRBV13 to TRBJ2-7; 7 bases fit TRBD1. V was clipped by 5 bases and J by 7 bases; unmatched bases: 11. This CDR3 spans 14 amino acids. Germline CDR1 and CDR2: PRHDT and FYEKMQ (reference sequence). CDR3 protein: CASSQRQGRREQYF. In nucleotides, the CDR3 is TGTGCCAGCAGCCAGCGACAGGGACGTCGGGAGCAGTACTTC.

The chain is built from TRBV2 and TRBJ2-5; TRBD2 matches at 15 bases. The CDR3 runs 17 residues. Germline CDR1 and CDR2: SNHLY and FYNNEI. Trimming at V came to 7 bases and at J to 2 bases, leaving 8 bases not matched to a gene. Here the CDR3 reads CASTGLAGGRIQETQYF. CDR3 sequence (DNA): TGTGCCAGCACGGGACTAGCGGGAGGACGGATTCAAGAGACCCAGTACTTC.

The chain is built from TRBV27 and TRBJ1-2; the match to TRBD1 covers 7 bases. Unmatched junction bases numbered 4, after V lost 6 bases and J lost 0 bases. Germline CDR1 reads MNHEY; CDR2 reads SMNVEV (reference sequence). This CDR3 is built from 14 residues. The CDR3: CASRDRAANYGYTF. The CDR3 nucleotides are TGTGCCAGCAGAGACAGGGCAGCTAACTATGGCTACACCTTC.

This clone was counted a few times. CDR3 in DNA: TGTGCCAGCAGTTTCCGAAGAGGACAGAGCTCCTACGAGCAGTACTTC. This gives the protein CASSFRRGQSSYEQYF. The chain is built from TRBV28 and TRBJ2-7; possible D gene TRBD1, 6 bases. The CDR3 covers 16 residues. Germline CDR1 is MDHEN and CDR2 is SYDVKM. V shed 3 bases and J shed 0 bases, with 15 bases lying between them.

CDR3 sequence: CASSEGAPGQSYNEQFF. CDR3 in DNA: TGTGCCAGCAGCGAAGGGGCGCCGGGACAGAGTTACAATGAGCAGTTCTTC. The J gene is TRBJ2-1, the V gene TRBV7-9; TRBD1 agrees at 7 bases. V was clipped by 5 bases and J by 4 bases; unmatched bases: 14. The length of the CDR3 is 17 residues. CDR1 is SEHNR, CDR2 FQNEAQ, per germline (reference sequence).

The rearrangement joins TRBV7-3 to TRBJ2-7; 8 bases are a match to TRBD1. V was pared by 5 bases and J by 3 bases, with 6 bases of the junction left unmatched. Germline lookup yields CDR1 SGHTA and CDR2 FQGTGA. The CDR3 spans 14 residues. The CDR3 here is CASSRDRGDYEQYF. The CDR3 coding sequence is TGTGCCAGCAGCCGTGACAGGGGCGACTACGAGCAGTACTTC. Combining the CDR3 with reference TRBV7-3 and TRBJ2-7 gives the whole variable domain GAGVSQTPSNKVTEKGKYVELRCDPISGHTALYWYRQSLGQGPEFLIYFQGTGAADDSGLPNDRFFAVRPEGSVSTLKIQRTERGDSAVYLCASSRDRGDYEQYFGPGTRLTVT.

This clone has a single count. This chain links TRBV2 with TRBJ2-3; no clear D. This CDR3 has 13 residues. The V gene lost 4 bases and the J gene lost 3 bases, with 8 bases spanning the gap. The V gene's germline CDR1 is SNHLY and CDR2 FYNNEI. The DNA of the CDR3 is TGTGCCAGCAGTGTCGTTAGTACAGATACGCAGTATTTT. It encodes CASSVVSTDTQYF.

This clone was detected only once. The chain has TRBV19 and TRBJ2-2; D is perhaps TRBD1 (5 bases). Germline V lookup: CDR1 LNHDA, CDR2 SQIVND (reference sequence). V was pared by 5 bases and J by 4 bases, with 14 bases between. The CDR3 is 15 amino acids. The CDR3 loop is CASSPQGVGTGELFF. The DNA of the CDR3 is TGTGCCAGTAGTCCCCAGGGTGTCGGCACCGGGGAGCTGTTTTTT.

The genes are TRBV24-1 and TRBJ2-2; D unresolved. The CDR3 length is 11 residues. The V end was cut by 9 bases, the J end by 6 bases, with 7 bases between. Germline V gene lookup returns CDR1 KGHDR and CDR2 SFDVKD. The CDR3 loop reads CATAGAGELFF. Here the CDR3 DNA reads TGTGCCACCGCCGGAGCCGGGGAGCTGTTTTTT.

This clone appeared once. The chain has TRBV7-9 and TRBJ2-4, with a weak D call TRBD1 (5 bases). Germline V gene data show CDR1 as SEHNR and CDR2 as FQNEAQ (reference sequence). Trimming pared 2 bases from V and 3 bases from J, leaving 14 bases between. The CDR3 spans 16 residues. The CDR3 spells CASSLLQGIGKNIQYF. The DNA of the CDR3 is TGTGCCAGCAGCTTATTGCAGGGAATCGGCAAAAACATTCAGTACTTC.